A selection of T cell receptor beta chains follows, all from one sample in a study of T cell changes during pregnancy in multiple sclerosis. Clones were read by immunoSEQ multiplex PCR, and TCRdb kept only the in-frame ones, dropping some. The sample records under 50,000 clones, roughly 89% being singletons. Specimen: CD4+ T cells from peripheral blood mononuclear cells, collected in the second trimester of pregnancy. Source of these receptors: a female donor in good health, enrolled as a control in a pregnancy study. CDR3s include the opening cysteine and the closing phenylalanine or tryptophan. The order of the fields is J gene, clone size, V gene, D gene, CDR3 protein, CDR3 DNA. The D gene is left open where the match is weak. Part of the rows lack a size; the others show once, few, many or a class for expanded clones.

TRBJ2-4 once TRBV4-2 TRBD1 CASSQTGQRLIAKNIQYF TGTGCCAGCAGCCAGACGGGACAGAGACTGATAGCCAAAAACATTCAGTACTTC
TRBJ2-2 few TRBV11-2 . CASSPSNTGELFF TGTGCCAGCAGCCCTTCTAACACCGGGGAGCTGTTTTTT
TRBJ2-2 . TRBV9 . CASNFRSGELFF TGTGCCAGCAACTTTCGGAGCGGGGAGCTGTTTTTT
TRBJ2-2 . TRBV5-1 . CASSLARNTGELFF TGCGCCAGCAGCTTGGCCCGGAACACCGGGGAGCTGTTTTTT
TRBJ1-4 . TRBV7-2 . CASSLTGTTNEKLFF TGTGCCAGCAGCTTAACAGGAACAACTAATGAAAAACTGTTTTTT
TRBJ2-7 once TRBV7-6 TRBD1 CASTNLLGDRTYEQYF TGTGCCAGCACCAACCTACTCGGGGACAGGACCTACGAGCAGTACTTC
TRBJ2-5 . TRBV5-1 TRBD2 CASSLMASGHQETQYF TGCGCCAGCAGCTTGATGGCTAGCGGACACCAAGAGACCCAGTACTTC
TRBJ1-2 . TRBV6-1 . CASSESRAIYGYTF TGTGCCAGCAGTGAATCCAGGGCCATCTATGGCTACACCTTC
TRBJ1-1 medium-sized TRBV2 TRBD1 CASSSDRVEAFF TGTGCCAGCAGTTCCGACAGGGTGGAAGCTTTCTTT
TRBJ2-7 . TRBV4-3 . CASSQEPQAFYEQYF TGCGCCAGCAGCCAAGAACCCCAAGCGTTCTACGAGCAGTACTTC
TRBJ1-2 . TRBV5-4 . CASSLLTGNYGYTF TGTGCCAGCAGCTTACTAACAGGGAACTATGGCTACACCTTC
TRBJ2-3 . TRBV2 TRBD2 CASRLLAGITDTQYF TGTGCCAGCAGACTACTAGCGGGTATTACAGATACGCAGTATTTT
TRBJ2-2 . TRBV19 . CASSVAGASTGELFF TGTGCCAGTAGTGTGGCGGGGGCTAGCACCGGGGAGCTGTTTTTT
TRBJ1-2 . TRBV5-1 TRBD1 CASSLRTGASPNYGYTF TGCGCCAGCAGCTTAAGGACAGGGGCCAGCCCTAACTATGGCTACACCTTC
TRBJ2-3 few TRBV7-2 TRBD2 CASSQRSGGFTDTQYF TGTGCCAGCAGCCAACGAAGCGGGGGGTTCACAGATACGCAGTATTTT
TRBJ2-7 . TRBV4-3 TRBD1 CASSPSTGTREQYF TGCGCCAGCAGCCCGTCGACAGGGACCCGCGAGCAGTACTTC
TRBJ1-1 . TRBV11-2 . CASSLGVRDFEAFF TGTGCCAGCAGCTTAGGGGTCAGGGATTTTGAAGCTTTCTTT
TRBJ2-7 once TRBV7-9 TRBD1 CASSLESGGRHEQYF TGTGCCAGCAGCTTAGAGTCAGGGGGTCGACACGAGCAGTACTTC
TRBJ2-7 . TRBV6-1 . CASSLTGGVDEQYF TGTGCCAGCAGTCTCACAGGTGGGGTGGACGAGCAGTACTTC
TRBJ1-3 . TRBV5-1 . CASSLVGSTGGNTIYF TGCGCCAGCAGCTTGGTTGGGAGTACGGGTGGAAACACCATATATTTT
TRBJ1-1 . TRBV5-1 . CASKYSDSWTEAFF TGCGCCAGTAAATACTCCGACAGCTGGACTGAAGCTTTCTTT
TRBJ1-4 medium-sized TRBV18 . CASLSTETNEKLFF TGTGCCAGCTTGTCGACAGAGACTAATGAAAAACTGTTTTTT
TRBJ1-5 . TRBV29-1 . CSAEGGPNQPQHF TGCAGCGCCGAGGGGGGGCCCAATCAGCCCCAGCATTTT
TRBJ2-5 . TRBV11-3 TRBD1 CASSSGQGNGETQYF TGTGCCAGCAGCTCCGGACAGGGCAATGGAGAGACCCAGTACTTC
TRBJ2-1 . TRBV7-3 . CASSLTPGTFNEQFF TGTGCCAGCAGCTTAACGCCCGGGACTTTTAATGAGCAGTTCTTC
TRBJ1-1 once TRBV2 . CASRQAIAEAFF TGTGCCAGCAGACAGGCTATCGCTGAAGCTTTCTTT
TRBJ2-5 . TRBV5-1 TRBD1 CASSQGAQETQYF TGCGCCAGCAGCCAGGGGGCACAAGAGACCCAGTACTTC
TRBJ2-7 . TRBV28 TRBD1 CASSRGTGVYEQYF TGTGCCAGCAGCCGAGGGACAGGGGTCTACGAGCAGTACTTC
TRBJ2-1 . TRBV5-1 TRBD2 CASSLGPGGNEQFF TGCGCCAGCAGCTTAGGGCCGGGGGGGAATGAGCAGTTCTTC
TRBJ2-1 . TRBV7-9 . CASSAGTLKYNEQFF TGTGCCAGCAGCGCAGGCACCCTTAAATACAATGAGCAGTTCTTC
TRBJ1-4 once TRBV5-1 . CASSPLSTNEKLFF TGCGCCAGCAGCCCTCTATCAACTAATGAAAAACTGTTTTTT
TRBJ2-7 once TRBV5-4 TRBD1 CASSSRDRDYEQYF TGTGCCAGCAGCTCCCGGGACAGGGACTACGAGCAGTACTTC
TRBJ2-3 few TRBV7-3 . CASSLGPTGTGTDTQYF TGTGCCAGCAGCTTAGGACCCACAGGGACCGGCACAGATACGCAGTATTTT
TRBJ1-1 . TRBV7-2 . CASSPGRTPRNTEAFF TGTGCCAGCAGCCCCGGGCGGACTCCGAGGAACACTGAAGCTTTCTTT
TRBJ2-7 . TRBV7-3 TRBD1 CASSLGAGGNYEQYF TGTGCCAGCAGCTTAGGTGCAGGGGGTAACTACGAGCAGTACTTC
TRBJ1-4 few TRBV7-3 . CASSQVGWDEKLFF TGTGCCAGCAGCCAGGTTGGTTGGGATGAAAAACTGTTTTTT
TRBJ2-3 . TRBV2 . CASKRGGGSTDTQYF TGTGCCAGCAAGCGGGGCGGGGGCAGCACAGATACGCAGTATTTT
TRBJ1-2 . TRBV7-9 . CASSLMTGGGYTF TGTGCCAGCAGCTTAATGACCGGCGGGGGGTACACCTTC
TRBJ2-5 . TRBV13 . CASSLWANQETQYF TGTGCCAGCAGCTTATGGGCGAACCAAGAGACCCAGTACTTC
TRBJ1-3 once TRBV30 . CAWSVSAVSGNTIYF TGTGCCTGGAGTGTTAGCGCCGTCTCTGGAAACACCATATATTTT
TRBJ2-3 . TRBV4-1 . CASSRLNLMSTDTQYF TGCGCCAGCAGCCGCCTCAACCTAATGAGCACAGATACGCAGTATTTT
TRBJ2-7 . TRBV6-5 TRBD1 CASRNRDSSYEQYF TGTGCCAGCAGGAACCGGGACAGCTCCTACGAGCAGTACTTC
TRBJ1-4 . TRBV27 . CASSPLTTEKLFF TGTGCCAGCAGTCCACTTACCACTGAAAAACTGTTTTTT
TRBJ2-1 . TRBV21-1 . CASSKVHAGRDEQFF TGTGCCAGCAGCAAAGTTCATGCAGGCAGGGATGAGCAGTTCTTC
TRBJ2-5 . TRBV11-2 TRBD2 CASRLLAGGGLETQYF TGTGCCAGCAGGCTACTAGCGGGGGGGGGTCTGGAGACCCAGTACTTC
TRBJ1-1 . TRBV7-3 . CASSSTDQNTEAFF TGTGCCAGCAGCTCGACAGACCAGAACACTGAAGCTTTCTTT
TRBJ1-5 . TRBV6-5 . CASSQDSYQPQHF TGTGCCAGCAGCCAGGACAGTTATCAGCCCCAGCATTTT
TRBJ2-7 . TRBV10-3 TRBD1 CAISARDRGTYEQYF TGTGCCATCAGTGCCCGGGACAGGGGCACCTACGAGCAGTACTTC
TRBJ1-2 . TRBV5-5 . CASSLDKPDGYTF TGTGCCAGCAGCTTGGACAAACCCGATGGCTACACCTTC
TRBJ1-2 . TRBV10-3 TRBD1 CAIRNSGTGGVGYTF TGTGCCATCAGGAATTCCGGGACAGGGGGCGTTGGCTACACCTTC
TRBJ2-4 once TRBV6-5 . CASSYATGSGIQYF TGTGCCAGCAGTTACGCAACAGGGTCGGGCATTCAGTACTTC
TRBJ2-1 . TRBV5-1 . CASSLGSPYNEQFF TGCGCCAGCAGCTTAGGGAGTCCCTACAATGAGCAGTTCTTC
TRBJ2-1 . TRBV5-1 . CASSYRGANYNEQFF TGCGCCAGCAGCTACCGGGGGGCGAACTACAATGAGCAGTTCTTC